This TCR beta chain was observed in a study of patients and donors after allogeneic stem cell transplantation (dated by TCRdb to the early 2020s). Preparation of the library involved RT-PCR. The reads were generated on a NextSeq 550. TCRdb applied fastp at Q25 and MiXCR to the public reads, then kept only in-frame beta chains. Records with the same CDR3 protein are collapsed into one entry carrying the most frequent genes and DNA. The sample data list roughly 880,000 distinct CDR3 sequences, and approximately 19% of these were observed just once. The ten largest make up roughly 6.4% of the sample. This clonotype was seen ten or more times. Its specific antigen is unknown. No clone much larger than this one lies a single base away; base qualities are absent. From cysteine to phenylalanine, the CDR3 is 14 amino acids long. Kept here is only the CDR3 DNA, which spans 42 bases and is read in frame from base 1. Trimming leaves V shorter by 4 bases and J shorter by 4 bases, with the junction holding 0 bases beyond the gene matches.

The specimen was blood, either unsorted or a sorted T cell fraction (not recorded which). The rearranged chain carries TRBV12-3 or TRBV12-4 and TRBJ2-3; 12 bases in the junction line up with TRBD2. This TCR was sampled from a human donor who was either an allogeneic HSCT recipient or a stem cell or donor lymphocyte infusion donor (not recorded which). It is not recorded whose cells these are; they may come from a transplant donor. The CDR3 protein sequence reads: CASSSSGGADTQYF. The DNA sequence is TGTGCCAGCAGTTCTAGCGGGGGGGCAGATACGCAGTATTTT.